This is a list of T cell receptor beta chains from one sample in a study of blood T cell repertoires in COVID-19. The assay was immunoSEQ multiplex PCR, and TCRdb's table has in-frame clones only and misses some. The data contain 250,000 to 350,000 clones, roughly nine tenths of them singletons. Sequencing was done on a sample of PBMCs or T cells enriched from blood (not recorded which). The receptors come from a young woman who had recovered from COVID-19. CDR3s include the opening cysteine and the closing phenylalanine or tryptophan. D genes are given only for firm matches. The size entry is marked missing in some rows and otherwise reads once, few, many or a size class.

J,size,V,D,DNA,CDR3
TRBJ1-2,NA,TRBV19,NA,TGTGCCAGTAGGGCGGGAAACTATGGCTACACCTTC,CASRAGNYGYTF
TRBJ1-4,NA,TRBV9,NA,TGTGCCAGCAGTGGGGCAGGGCGAGAAAAACTGTTTTTT,CASSGAGREKLFF
TRBJ2-1,NA,TRBV27,TRBD2,TGTGCCAGCAGTTTAGCGGGGGGCTACAATGAGCAGTTCTTC,CASSLAGGYNEQFF
TRBJ1-2,NA,TRBV28,TRBD1,TGTGCCAGCAGTTTCCCCGGACAGGGTAATGGCTACACCTTC,CASSFPGQGNGYTF
TRBJ1-1,NA,TRBV5-6,NA,TGTGCCAGCAGTTTCGGCCTCGGGTCGGGTAGGAACACTGAAGCTTTCTTT,CASSFGLGSGRNTEAFF
TRBJ2-3,once,TRBV7-9,TRBD1,TGTGCCAGCAGCTCGTACCGGGACAGGGGCACAGATACGCAGTATTTT,CASSSYRDRGTDTQYF
TRBJ1-2,NA,TRBV9,NA,TGTGCCAGCAGCGCCCAGCGGGACAACTACAACTATGGCTACACCTTC,CASSAQRDNYNYGYTF
TRBJ1-4,NA,TRBV6-5,TRBD1,TGTGCCAGCCTCACCGGGACAGCGAGAAATGAAAAACTGTTTTTT,CASLTGTARNEKLFF
TRBJ2-2,NA,TRBV18,TRBD1,TGTGCCAGCTCACGTAGACAGGGATCGGACACCGGGGAGCTGTTTTTT,CASSRRQGSDTGELFF
TRBJ2-1,NA,TRBV5-1,TRBD2,TGCGCCAGCAGCTTGGCGACTAGCGGGGGGGAGCAGTTCTTC,CASSLATSGGEQFF
TRBJ2-5,NA,TRBV11-3,NA,TGTGCCAGCAGCTTGGTCGGGGGTGAGACCCAGTACTTC,CASSLVGGETQYF
TRBJ1-2,NA,TRBV5-1,TRBD1,TGCGCCAGCGGAGACCCCAGACAGGGGAAAGGCTACACCTTC,CASGDPRQGKGYTF
TRBJ2-7,NA,TRBV5-1,NA,TGCGCCAGCAGCTTGGCAGCGCTACCGAACTACGAGCAGTACTTC,CASSLAALPNYEQYF
TRBJ1-1,NA,TRBV20-1,TRBD1,TGCAGTGCTAGGGGGACAGGGTTAGCTTTCTTT,CSARGTGLAFF
TRBJ1-1,once,TRBV19,TRBD1,TGTGCCAGTAGTACGACAGGGGGGACTGAAGCTTTCTTT,CASSTTGGTEAFF
TRBJ2-1,NA,TRBV2,NA,TGTGCCAGCTGGTTGGTTGGGGCCAACAATGAGCAGTTCTTC,CASWLVGANNEQFF
TRBJ1-1,once,TRBV9,TRBD1,TGTGCCAGCAGCCCTCAGGGACAGGGAGAAGCTTTCTTT,CASSPQGQGEAFF
TRBJ1-2,NA,TRBV28,NA,TGTGCCAGCAGTTGGCCGGGACTGGGTAAAGGTGGCTACACCTTC,CASSWPGLGKGGYTF
TRBJ1-5,NA,TRBV5-1,NA,TGCGCCAGCAGCTTGACGGGAGAATGGAATCAGCCCCAGCATTTT,CASSLTGEWNQPQHF
TRBJ1-4,NA,TRBV5-1,TRBD1,TGCGCCAGCAAGGGACAGGGGGCTGGTAATGAAAAACTGTTTTTT,CASKGQGAGNEKLFF
TRBJ2-1,NA,TRBV19,TRBD2,TGTGCCAGTAGCCCCACAACGGGGGGAACCGAGCAGTTCTTC,CASSPTTGGTEQFF
TRBJ1-2,NA,TRBV6-6,NA,TGTGCCAGCACCCCAACGGGTTGGGGCGATGGCTACACCTTC,CASTPTGWGDGYTF
TRBJ2-7,NA,TRBV5-1,NA,TGCGCCAGCAGCTTGGCCGGAGGAAGGAGCTCCTACGAGCAGTACTTC,CASSLAGGRSSYEQYF
TRBJ2-5,NA,TRBV12-3/TRBV12-4,NA,TGTGCCAGCACCGCCTCCGAGGGTCAGACCCAGTACTTC,CASTASEGQTQYF
TRBJ1-6,once,TRBV27,NA,TGTGCCAGCCGTCCTATTTCTTCGACACCACATACTTCACCCCTCCACTTT,CASRPISSTPHTSPLHF
TRBJ1-4,NA,TRBV18,NA,TGTGCCAGCTCACCAAGCTGGGACAAGCAAGAAAAACTGTTTTTT,CASSPSWDKQEKLFF
TRBJ2-1,NA,TRBV13,TRBD1,TGTGCCAGCAGCTCGCAACTCCGGGACAGGGGGAACAATGAGCAGTTCTTC,CASSSQLRDRGNNEQFF
TRBJ1-1,NA,TRBV29-1,NA,TGCAGCGTTGCCCCCGGGACTGGGAACACTGAAGCTTTCTTT,CSVAPGTGNTEAFF
TRBJ1-5,once,TRBV5-6,TRBD1,TGTGCCAGCAGCCCGACAGGGAGTGGCAATCAGCCCCAGCATTTT,CASSPTGSGNQPQHF
TRBJ1-4,NA,TRBV27,TRBD1,TGTGCCAGCAAGCCTCAGGGGGCGAATAATGAAAAACTGTTTTTT,CASKPQGANNEKLFF
TRBJ1-2,once,TRBV7-9,TRBD1,TGTGCCAGCAGCTCCCAGGGACAGCCTCAATTGGACTATGGCTACACCTTC,CASSSQGQPQLDYGYTF
TRBJ1-2,once,TRBV28,NA,TGTGCCAGCAGTCCCGGGAGGGTCCTCGGCTACACCTTC,CASSPGRVLGYTF
TRBJ1-3,NA,TRBV7-6,TRBD1,TGTGCCAGCAGCCAGACAGGGGGTAGGGCCGACACCATATATTTT,CASSQTGGRADTIYF
TRBJ2-5,NA,TRBV5-1,TRBD2,TGCGCCAGCAGCCCGAACCCAGCGGGGGGTTCTCAAGAGACCCAGTACTTC,CASSPNPAGGSQETQYF
TRBJ2-1,NA,TRBV27,TRBD2,TGTGCCAGCAGTCCGGGGGGATACAATGAGCAGTTCTTC,CASSPGGYNEQFF
TRBJ1-6,NA,TRBV9,TRBD1,TGTGCCAGCAGCGTAAGGCCGGACAGGGGTGCACCCCTCCACTTT,CASSVRPDRGAPLHF
TRBJ2-5,NA,TRBV6-5,TRBD2,TGTGCCAGCAGCACTAGCGGGGGGTCACAAGAGACCCAGTACTTC,CASSTSGGSQETQYF
TRBJ2-1,NA,TRBV18,NA,TGTGCCAGCTCACCCGTTGACGAGGCCAGCTCCTACAATGAGCAGTTCTTC,CASSPVDEASSYNEQFF
TRBJ2-1,NA,TRBV12-3/TRBV12-4,NA,TGTGCCAGCAGTTTGGGCAGATACAATGAGCAGTTCTTC,CASSLGRYNEQFF
TRBJ1-4,NA,TRBV18,NA,TGTGCCAGCTCCGCCAGGGGCCCGGGTGTTGAAAAACTGTTTTTT,CASSARGPGVEKLFF